What follows are 2 T cell receptor beta chains derived from one specimen sequenced in a study of T cell repertoires in cytomegalovirus infection. MiXCR, run by TCRdb on the reads, gives a single entry per CDR3 protein. Among around 100,000 distinct CDR3 sequences listed, about 9.5% were seen once. Their target antigens are unknown. The sequencing sample was made of PBMCs, sequenced either directly or after in vitro stimulation (not recorded which). All receptors derive from a human donor in good health (CMV status not recorded). Some clones in this sample may be carry-over from other donors' samples.

The sample holds a few counts of this clonotype. The J gene is TRBJ2-5, the V gene TRBV4-2, with D possibly TRBD1 on 5 matching bases. Between the trimmed V and J ends, which lost 0 bases and 2 bases, there was a span of 10 bases. This CDR3 is 15 amino acids long. Germline CDR1 LGHNA, CDR2 YNFKEQ. DNA of the CDR3: TGTGCCAGCAGCCAAGAAGGGGCAGATCAAGAGACCCAGTACTTC. It translates to CASSQEGADQETQYF.

V is TRBV15 and J is TRBJ2-2; D is unclear. The germline CDR1 and CDR2 sequences are LNHNV and YYDKDF (reference sequence). The CDR3 consists of 16 residues. The V end was cut by 0 bases, the J end by 2 bases, with 10 bases between. In DNA, the CDR3 is TGTGCCACCAGCAGAGAGGCTCCCCAAAACACCGGGGAGCTGTTTTTT. Translated, it gives CATSREAPQNTGELFF. The whole variable domain, filled in from reference TRBV15 and TRBJ2-2, reads DAMVIQNPRYQVTQFGKPVTLSCSQTLNHNVMYWYQQKSSQAPKLLFHYYDKDFNNEADTPDNFQSRRPNTSFCFLDIRSPGLGDTAMYLCATSREAPQNTGELFFGEGSRLTVL.